This note documents a single TCR beta chain sequence. V lost 8 bases to trimming and J lost 9 bases, with 20 bases between them. Germline CDR1 is SGHNT and CDR2 is YENEEA. The CDR3 totals 14 residues. How the authors handled the data: Amplified reference gene primers provided the basis for estimating nucleated cell counts. This table comes from immunoSEQ multiplex PCR, and its TCRdb copy is limited to in-frame clones, with some not included. V, J and clone size reflect that table, while D and trimming were determined from the DNA. This table holds about 33,000 clones, almost 85% found once. These data are taken from a study of blood T cell repertoires in COVID-19. Turning to the study itself: The origin of the acute and convalescent COVID-19 samples was the United States, Italy and Spain. PBMCs, B-cell-depleted T cells, or T cells were the source of the cDNA or gDNA that made up the material.

Sequences were obtained from peripheral blood. This receptor was taken from a man aged 55 to 70 with active COVID-19. The chain combines TRBV11-3 with TRBJ2-4, with D tentatively TRBD2 (7 bases). The CDR3 spells CASEGGATAGIQYF. The CDR3 DNA reads as TGTGCCAGCGAAGGGGGGGCGACGGCAGGCATTCAGTACTTC.